Below are 2 T cell receptor beta chains sequenced from a single sample in a study of T cells after yellow fever vaccination. TCRdb reprocessed the 5' RACE reads via MiXCR and lists one record per CDR3 protein. The repertoire has about 150,000 distinct CDR3 sequences, approximately 6.6% of them found once; the top ten carry 0.55% to 0.7%. The specimen was CD4+ T cells sorted from PBMCs, collected 10 days after the yellow fever booster vaccination. These receptors were obtained from a man aged 30-40 years who received the YFV17D yellow fever vaccine.

Ten or more counts support this clonotype. This chain joins TRBV14 and TRBJ2-5; 10 bases align to TRBD2. Germline V gene sequence: CDR1 SGHDN, CDR2 FVKESK. This CDR3 region has 17 residues. The V gene end was trimmed by 3 bases and the J gene end by 7 bases; junction bases not matched to a gene: 14. The CDR3 region is CASSQTTGTSASSTQYF. The DNA for the CDR3 is TGTGCCAGCAGCCAGACGACCGGGACTAGCGCCTCATCGACCCAGTACTTC.

The genes are TRBV12-3 or TRBV12-4 and TRBJ2-4, with a weak D call TRBD2 (6 bases). V gave up 6 bases and J gave up 3 bases, with 15 bases separating them. The CDR3 extends over 15 amino acids. The CDR3 DNA is TGTGCCAGCAGGCTAGCGTCAGACAACAAAAACATTCAGTACTTC. As protein: CASRLASDNKNIQYF.